This TCR beta chain was sequenced in a study of shared clonotypes between healthy human individuals. Overall study results and limits: Rarefaction exposed incomplete sorted-subset sequencing despite large depth.

Worth noting for this clone: No antigen is known for it. A much more abundant neighbour one base away suggests this may be a read error. Other DNA sequences in this specimen translate into the identical CDR3.

Trimming stripped 6 bases from V and 2 bases from J, with 3 bases between. This CDR3 contains 11 residues. Germline loops: CDR1 MNHNS, CDR2 SASEGT. Authors' methods: As immunoSEQ supplied junction-only sequences (without quality scores), filtering differed. Data came from immunoSEQ multiplex PCR; TCRdb stores just in-frame clones and leaves some out. The DNA gave D and trimming, while V, J and clone size come from that table. The sample has 700,000 or so clones, approximately 79% seen once. V usage is TRBV6-1 and J usage is TRBJ2-3; D unresolved. The source material was memory CD4+ T cells sorted from blood. Regarding subset: CD45RA-negative fraction. This receptor was taken from a woman younger than 45 in good health. The CDR3, as DNA: TGTGCCAGCAGGGACACAGATACGCAGTATTTT. As protein: CASRDTDTQYF.